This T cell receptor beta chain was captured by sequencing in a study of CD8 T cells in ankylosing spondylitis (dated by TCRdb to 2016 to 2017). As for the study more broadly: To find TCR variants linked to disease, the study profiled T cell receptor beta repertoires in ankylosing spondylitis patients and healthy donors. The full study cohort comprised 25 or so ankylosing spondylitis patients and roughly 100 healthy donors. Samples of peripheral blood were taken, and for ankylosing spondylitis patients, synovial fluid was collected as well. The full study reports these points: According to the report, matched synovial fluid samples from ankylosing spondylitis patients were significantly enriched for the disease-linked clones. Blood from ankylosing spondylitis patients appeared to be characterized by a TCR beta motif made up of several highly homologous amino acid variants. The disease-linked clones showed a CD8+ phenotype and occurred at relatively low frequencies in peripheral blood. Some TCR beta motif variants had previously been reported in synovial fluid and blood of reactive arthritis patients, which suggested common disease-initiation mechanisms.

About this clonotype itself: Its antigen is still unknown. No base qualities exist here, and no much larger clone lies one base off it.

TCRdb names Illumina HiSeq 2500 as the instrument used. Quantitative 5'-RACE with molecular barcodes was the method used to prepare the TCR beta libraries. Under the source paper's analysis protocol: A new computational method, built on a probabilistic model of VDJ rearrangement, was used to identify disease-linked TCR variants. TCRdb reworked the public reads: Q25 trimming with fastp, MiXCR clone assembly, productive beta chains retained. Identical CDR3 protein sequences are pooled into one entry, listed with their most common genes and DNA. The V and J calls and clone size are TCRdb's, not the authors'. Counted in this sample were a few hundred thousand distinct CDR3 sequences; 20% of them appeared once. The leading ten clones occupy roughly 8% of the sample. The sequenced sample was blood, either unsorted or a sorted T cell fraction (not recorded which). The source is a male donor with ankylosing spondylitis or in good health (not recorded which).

The DNA is TGTGCCAGCAGGGACACTAGCGGGCCCTACAATGAGCAGTTCTTC. Translated, this gives CASRDTSGPYNEQFF. The receptor chain draws on TRBV6-2 or TRBV6-3 and TRBJ2-1, with 9 central nucleotides matching TRBD2. The V end gives up 6 bases and the J end 2 bases, leaving 5 bases in the junction not matched to a gene. From the cysteine up to the phenylalanine, the CDR3 has a length of 15 residues. Just CDR3 DNA is preserved here, 45 bases in frame from base 1. The germline V gene sets CDR1 to MNHEY and CDR2 to SVGEGT.